This T cell receptor (beta chain) was captured by sequencing in a study of T-cell memory formation after mild COVID-19. Overall study context: The two donors had largely donor-specific TCR clusters. Whole-study results and caveats: Still unconfirmed is whether the second-wave clones peaking on day 37 recognized SARS-CoV-2. Among clones contracting day 15 to 85, CD4/CD8 was balanced, whereas later expanders leaned CD4+.

This CDR3 region has 16 residues. The J segment lost 1 base and the V segment lost 3 bases, leaving 4 bases of the junction unmatched. In germline, CDR1 is MGHDK, CDR2 SYGVNS. TCRdb reprocessed the 5' RACE reads with MiXCR, giving one entry per CDR3 protein. The table has under 200,000 distinct CDR3 sequences, more than 9% seen once. This clonotype was seen more than once but under ten times. Antigen: not known. The sequence was collected from a young man who had mild COVID-19 (a few samples of this study predate the infection). Cell type and time point are not known. The gene calls are TRBV25-1 and TRBJ2-5; TRBD2 agrees at 11 bases. Sequencing input: PBMCs or a T cell subset sorted from them (not recorded which). The CDR3 DNA sequence: TGTGCCAGCAGTGAGGGACTAGCGGTACCCCAAGAGACCCAGTACTTC. Protein: CASSEGLAVPQETQYF.